Here is one TCR beta chain with its context. The authors distributed each subset's genomic DNA evenly over several immunoSEQ plates. TCRdb's copy holds only in-frame clones and misses some; the assay was immunoSEQ multiplex PCR. Of some 630,000 clones in the sample, roughly 78% were seen once. This entry is derived from a study of shared clonotypes between healthy human individuals. This clonotype was sampled from a woman in her twenties or thirties in good health. The sample consisted of memory CD4+ T cells sorted from blood. Subset specified: CD45RA-negative fraction.

The CDR3 loop is CASRDGYQPQHF. The CDR3 nucleotides are TGTGCCAGCAGGGACGGTTATCAGCCCCAGCATTTT. The V call is TRBV28, the J call TRBJ1-5; D ambiguous. The germline V gene encodes CDR1 MDHEN and CDR2 SYDVKM. The CDR3 has 12 amino acids. The V end lost 6 bases, the J end lost 5 bases, and 8 bases lay between the germline ends. Together with reference TRBV28 and TRBJ1-5, the CDR3 gives the full variable domain: DVKVTQSSRYLVKRTGEKVFLECVQDMDHENMFWYRQDPGLGLRLIYFSYDVKMKEKGDIPEGYSVSREKKERFSLILESASTNQTSMYLCASRDGYQPQHFGDGTRLSIL.